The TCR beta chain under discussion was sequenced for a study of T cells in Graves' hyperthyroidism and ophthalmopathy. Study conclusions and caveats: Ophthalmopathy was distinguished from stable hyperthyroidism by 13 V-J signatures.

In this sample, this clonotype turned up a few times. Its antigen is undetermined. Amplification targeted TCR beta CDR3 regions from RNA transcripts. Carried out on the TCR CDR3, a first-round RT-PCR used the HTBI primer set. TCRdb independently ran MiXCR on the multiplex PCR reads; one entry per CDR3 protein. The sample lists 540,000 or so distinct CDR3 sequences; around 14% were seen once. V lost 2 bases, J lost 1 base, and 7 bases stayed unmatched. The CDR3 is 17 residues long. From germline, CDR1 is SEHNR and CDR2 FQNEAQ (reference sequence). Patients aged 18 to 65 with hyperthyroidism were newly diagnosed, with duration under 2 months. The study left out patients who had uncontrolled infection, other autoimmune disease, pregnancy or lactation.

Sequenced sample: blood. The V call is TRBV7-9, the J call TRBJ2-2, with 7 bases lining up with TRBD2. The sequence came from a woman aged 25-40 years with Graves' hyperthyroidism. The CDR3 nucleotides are TGTGCCAGCAGCTTACCGACCGGGACTAAGAACACCGGGGAGCTGTTTTTT. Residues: CASSLPTGTKNTGELFF.